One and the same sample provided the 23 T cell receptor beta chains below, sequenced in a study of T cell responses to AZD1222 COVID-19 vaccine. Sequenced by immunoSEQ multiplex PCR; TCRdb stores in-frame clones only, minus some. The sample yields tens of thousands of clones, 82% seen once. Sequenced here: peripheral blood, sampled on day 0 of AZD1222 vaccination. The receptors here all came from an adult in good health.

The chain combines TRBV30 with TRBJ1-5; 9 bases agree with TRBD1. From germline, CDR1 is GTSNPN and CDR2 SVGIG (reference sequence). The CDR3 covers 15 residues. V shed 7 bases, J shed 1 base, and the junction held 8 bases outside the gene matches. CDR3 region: CASKTGGGSNQPQHF. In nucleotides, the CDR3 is TGTGCCTCAAAGACAGGGGGAGGGAGCAATCAGCCCCAGCATTTT. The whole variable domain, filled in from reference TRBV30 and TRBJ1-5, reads SQTIHQWPATLVQPVGSPLSLECTVEGTSNPNLYWYRQAAGRGLQLLFYSVGIGQISSEVPQNLSASRPQDRQFILSSKKLLLSDSGFYLCASKTGGGSNQPQHFGDGTRLSIL.

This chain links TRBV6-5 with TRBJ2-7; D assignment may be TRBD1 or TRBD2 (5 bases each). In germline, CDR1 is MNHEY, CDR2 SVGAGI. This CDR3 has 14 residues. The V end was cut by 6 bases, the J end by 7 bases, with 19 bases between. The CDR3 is CASRPGPPTGEQYF. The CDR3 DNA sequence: TGTGCCAGCAGACCGGGACCCCCCACGGGAGAGCAGTACTTC.

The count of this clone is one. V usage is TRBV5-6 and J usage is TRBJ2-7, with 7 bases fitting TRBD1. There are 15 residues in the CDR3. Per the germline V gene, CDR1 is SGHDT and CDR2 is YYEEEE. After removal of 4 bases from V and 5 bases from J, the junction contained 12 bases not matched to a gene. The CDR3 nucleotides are TGTGCCAGCAGCACCTTGACAGGGTCCGGGAACGAGCAGTACTTC. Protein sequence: CASSTLTGSGNEQYF.

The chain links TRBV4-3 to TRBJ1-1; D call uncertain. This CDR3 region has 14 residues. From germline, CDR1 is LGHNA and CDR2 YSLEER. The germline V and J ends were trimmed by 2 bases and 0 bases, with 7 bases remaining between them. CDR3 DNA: TGCGCCAGCAGCCAAAAGAGGGTGAACACTGAAGCTTTCTTT. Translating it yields CASSQKRVNTEAFF.

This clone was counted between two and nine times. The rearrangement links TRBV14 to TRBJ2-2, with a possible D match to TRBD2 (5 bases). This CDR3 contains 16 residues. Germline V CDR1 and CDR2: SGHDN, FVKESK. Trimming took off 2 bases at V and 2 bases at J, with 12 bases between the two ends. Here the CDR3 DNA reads TGTGCCAGCAGCCAATTGACGGGAAAAAACACCGGGGAGCTGTTTTTT. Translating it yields CASSQLTGKNTGELFF. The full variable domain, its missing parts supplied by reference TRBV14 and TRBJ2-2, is EAGVTQFPSHSVIEKGQTVTLRCDPISGHDNLYWYRRVMGKEIKFLLHFVKESKQDESGMPNNRFLAERTGGTYSTLKVQPAELEDSGVYFCASSQLTGKNTGELFFGEGSRLTVL.

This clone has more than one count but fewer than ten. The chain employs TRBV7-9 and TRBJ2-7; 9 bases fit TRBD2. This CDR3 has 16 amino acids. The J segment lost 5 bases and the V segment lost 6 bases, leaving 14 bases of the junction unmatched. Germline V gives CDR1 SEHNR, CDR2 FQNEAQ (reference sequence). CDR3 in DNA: TGTGCCAGCAGTACCAACGCCGGGACTAGCAGCCACGAGCAGTACTTC. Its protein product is CASSTNAGTSSHEQYF.

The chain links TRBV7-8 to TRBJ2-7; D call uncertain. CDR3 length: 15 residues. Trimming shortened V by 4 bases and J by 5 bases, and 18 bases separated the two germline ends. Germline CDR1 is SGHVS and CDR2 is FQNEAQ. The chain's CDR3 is CASSSSSLPGNEQYF. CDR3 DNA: TGTGCCAGCAGCTCATCGTCTTTACCGGGTAACGAGCAGTACTTC.

CDR3 region: CASSLEGQGNQPQHF. DNA for the CDR3: TGCGCCAGCAGCTTGGAAGGACAGGGCAATCAGCCCCAGCATTTT. V and J are TRBV5-1 and TRBJ1-5, with 7 bases lining up with TRBD1. Germline V gene lookup returns CDR1 SGHRS and CDR2 YFSETQ. The trim removed 0 bases at V and 2 bases at J, leaving 2 bases unmatched. The CDR3 length is 15 residues. Supplemented by reference TRBV5-1 and TRBJ1-5, the full variable domain reads KAGVTQTPRYLIKTRGQQVTLSCSPISGHRSVSWYQQTPGQGLQFLFEYFSETQRNKGNFPGRFSGRQFSNSRSEMNVSTLELGDSALYLCASSLEGQGNQPQHFGDGTRLSIL.

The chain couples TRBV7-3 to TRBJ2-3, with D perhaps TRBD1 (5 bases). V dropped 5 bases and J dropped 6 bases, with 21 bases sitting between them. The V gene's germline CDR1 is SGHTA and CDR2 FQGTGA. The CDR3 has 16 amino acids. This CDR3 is CASSPIGALRIDTQYF. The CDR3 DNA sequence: TGTGCCAGCAGCCCGATAGGGGCCCTAAGAATCGATACGCAGTATTTT. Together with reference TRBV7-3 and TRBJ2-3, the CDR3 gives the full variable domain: GAGVSQTPSNKVTEKGKYVELRCDPISGHTALYWYRQSLGQGPEFLIYFQGTGAADDSGLPNDRFFAVRPEGSVSTLKIQRTERGDSAVYLCASSPIGALRIDTQYFGPGTRLTVL.

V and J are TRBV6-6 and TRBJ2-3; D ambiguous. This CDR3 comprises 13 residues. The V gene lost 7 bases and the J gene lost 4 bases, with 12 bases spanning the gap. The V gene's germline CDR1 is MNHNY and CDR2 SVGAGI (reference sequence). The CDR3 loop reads CASTHTNSDTQYF. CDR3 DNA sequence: TGTGCCAGCACTCATACCAACTCAGATACGCAGTATTTT.

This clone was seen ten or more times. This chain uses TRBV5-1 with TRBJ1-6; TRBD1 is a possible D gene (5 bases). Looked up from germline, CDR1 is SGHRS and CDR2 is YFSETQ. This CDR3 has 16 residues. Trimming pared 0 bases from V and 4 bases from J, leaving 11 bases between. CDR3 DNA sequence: TGCGCCAGCAGCTTGGAGGGGTTCAGATATAATTCACCCCTCCACTTT. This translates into CASSLEGFRYNSPLHF.

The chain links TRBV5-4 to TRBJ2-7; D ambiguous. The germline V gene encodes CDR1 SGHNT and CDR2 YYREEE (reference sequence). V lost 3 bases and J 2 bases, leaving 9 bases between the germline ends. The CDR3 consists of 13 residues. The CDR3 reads CASSSSSTYEQYF. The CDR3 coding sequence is TGTGCCAGCAGCTCGTCCTCGACCTACGAGCAGTACTTC.

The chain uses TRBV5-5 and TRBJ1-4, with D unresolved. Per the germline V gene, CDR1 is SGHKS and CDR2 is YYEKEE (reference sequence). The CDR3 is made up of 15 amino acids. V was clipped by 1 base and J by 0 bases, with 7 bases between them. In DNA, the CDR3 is TGTGCCAGCAGCTTGAGCGACTCAACTAATGAAAAACTGTTTTTT. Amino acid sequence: CASSLSDSTNEKLFF.

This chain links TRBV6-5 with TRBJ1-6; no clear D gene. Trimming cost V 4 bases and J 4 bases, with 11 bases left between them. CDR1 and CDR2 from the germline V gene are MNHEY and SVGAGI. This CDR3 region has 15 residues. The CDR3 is CASSLVQGYNSPLHF. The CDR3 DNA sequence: TGTGCCAGCAGTTTAGTTCAAGGGTATAATTCACCCCTCCACTTT.

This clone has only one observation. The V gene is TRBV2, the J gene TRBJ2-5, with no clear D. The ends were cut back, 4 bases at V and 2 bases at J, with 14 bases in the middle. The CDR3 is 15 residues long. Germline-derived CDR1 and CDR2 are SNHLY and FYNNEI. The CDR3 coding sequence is TGTGCCAGCAGTGCAAACGCCTGGGGACAAGAGACCCAGTACTTC. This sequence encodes CASSANAWGQETQYF.

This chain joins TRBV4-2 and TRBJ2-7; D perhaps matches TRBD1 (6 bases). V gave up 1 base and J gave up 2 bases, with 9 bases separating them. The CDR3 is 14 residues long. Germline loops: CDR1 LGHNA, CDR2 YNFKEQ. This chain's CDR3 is CASSQGDNPYEQYF. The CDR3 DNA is TGTGCCAGCAGCCAAGGGGACAACCCCTACGAGCAGTACTTC.

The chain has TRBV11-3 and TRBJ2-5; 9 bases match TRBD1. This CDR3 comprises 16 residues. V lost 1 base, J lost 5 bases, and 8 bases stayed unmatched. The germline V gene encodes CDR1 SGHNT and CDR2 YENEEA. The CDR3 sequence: CASSLGASTGGETQYF. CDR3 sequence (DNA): TGTGCCAGCAGCTTAGGAGCCTCGACAGGGGGGGAGACCCAGTACTTC.

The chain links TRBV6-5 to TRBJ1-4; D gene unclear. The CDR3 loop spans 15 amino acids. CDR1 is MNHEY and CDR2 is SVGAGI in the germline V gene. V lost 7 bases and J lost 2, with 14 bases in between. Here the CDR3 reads CASILGAPTNEKLFF. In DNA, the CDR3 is TGTGCCAGCATCCTTGGAGCACCTACTAATGAAAAACTGTTTTTT.

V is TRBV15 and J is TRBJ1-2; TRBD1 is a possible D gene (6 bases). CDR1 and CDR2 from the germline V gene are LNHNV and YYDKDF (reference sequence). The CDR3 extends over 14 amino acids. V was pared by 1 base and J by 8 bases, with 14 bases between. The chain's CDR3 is CATSRAKGGAGYTF. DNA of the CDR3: TGTGCCACCAGCAGAGCGAAGGGGGGCGCAGGCTACACCTTC.

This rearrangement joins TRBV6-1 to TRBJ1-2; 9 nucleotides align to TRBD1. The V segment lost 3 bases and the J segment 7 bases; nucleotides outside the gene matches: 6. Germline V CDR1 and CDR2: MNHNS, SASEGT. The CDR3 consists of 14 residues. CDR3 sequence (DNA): TGTGCCAGCAGTGAGCAAGGACAGGGGACTGGCTACACCTTC. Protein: CASSEQGQGTGYTF.

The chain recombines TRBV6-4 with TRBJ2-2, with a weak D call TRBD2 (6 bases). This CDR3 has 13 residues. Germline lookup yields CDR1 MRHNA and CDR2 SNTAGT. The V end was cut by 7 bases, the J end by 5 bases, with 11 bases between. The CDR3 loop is CASKQEGTGELFF. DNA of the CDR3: TGTGCCAGCAAGCAGGAGGGAACCGGGGAGCTGTTTTTT.

The CDR3 is CASSFLNEQFF. Written as DNA, the CDR3 is TGTGCCAGCAGCTTTCTGAATGAGCAGTTCTTC. This sequence joins TRBV7-2 and TRBJ2-1; D not resolved. The V gene's germline CDR1 is SGHTA and CDR2 FQGNSA. The CDR3 loop spans 11 amino acids. V lost 3 bases and J 7 bases, leaving 4 bases between the germline ends.

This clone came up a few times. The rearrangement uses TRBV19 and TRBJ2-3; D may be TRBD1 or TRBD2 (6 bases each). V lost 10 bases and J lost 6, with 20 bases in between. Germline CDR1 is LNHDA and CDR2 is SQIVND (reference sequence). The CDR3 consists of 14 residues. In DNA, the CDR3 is TGTGCCACCACCTCCGGGGGCAGGGGCGATACGCAGTATTTT. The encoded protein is CATTSGGRGDTQYF.